This passage covers 15 T cell receptor beta chains from one sample sequenced in a study of T cell changes during pregnancy in multiple sclerosis. Clones were sequenced by immunoSEQ multiplex PCR, and TCRdb holds only the in-frame ones, with some missing. The table shows 30,000 to 45,000 clones, with 80% to 95% occurring only once. Source material: PBMCs (not recorded whether the cells were cultured). The source is a female donor with multiple sclerosis, enrolled in a pregnancy study.

This chain joins TRBV11-2 and TRBJ2-3; weak D call: TRBD2 (6 bases). The CDR3 totals 18 residues. The V gene lost 1 base and the J gene lost 3 bases, with 20 bases spanning the gap. Germline V gene lookup returns CDR1 SGHAT and CDR2 FQNNGV. This chain's CDR3 is CASSLGVTGTAITDTQYF. In DNA form, the CDR3 reads TGTGCCAGCAGCTTAGGAGTAACGGGGACTGCTATAACAGATACGCAGTATTTT. Combining the CDR3 with reference TRBV11-2 and TRBJ2-3 gives the whole variable domain EAGVAQSPRYKIIEKRQSVAFWCNPISGHATLYWYQQILGQGPKLLIQFQNNGVVDDSQLPKDRFSAERLKGVDSTLKIQPAKLEDSAVYLCASSLGVTGTAITDTQYFGPGTRLTVL.

There are a few counts of this clone. The chain recombines TRBV4-1 with TRBJ2-3; 9 nucleotides agree with TRBD1. The CDR3 length is 15 residues. The germline V gene has CDR1 MGHRA and CDR2 YSYEKL. V lost 1 base, J lost 4 bases, and 3 bases stayed unmatched. CDR3 sequence: CASSQGDREPDTQYF. CDR3 nucleotide sequence: TGCGCCAGCAGCCAAGGGGACAGGGAGCCAGATACGCAGTATTTT.

V usage is TRBV28 and J usage is TRBJ1-5; D remains unclear. The V gene's germline CDR1 is MDHEN and CDR2 SYDVKM. V shed 4 bases and J shed 3 bases, with 7 bases lying between them. The CDR3 has 13 amino acids. The CDR3 DNA follows: TGTGCCAGCAGTTACGGTCTCAATCAGCCCCAGCATTTT. The encoded protein is CASSYGLNQPQHF.

V is TRBV18 and J is TRBJ1-5; TRBD1 matches 7 bases. V dropped 8 bases and J dropped 7; count of bases not matched to a gene: 8. This CDR3 contains 13 residues. Germline V gene data show CDR1 as KGHSH and CDR2 as LQKENI. CDR3 coding DNA: TGTGCCAGCACTGACAGGGAAAGCCAGCCCCAGCATTTT. It yields the protein CASTDRESQPQHF.

This clone occurred once. This rearrangement joins TRBV29-1 to TRBJ1-1; weak D call: TRBD1 (5 bases). Trimming took off 6 bases at V and 5 bases at J, with 13 bases between the two ends. CDR3 length: 12 residues. The V gene's germline CDR1 is SQVTM and CDR2 ANQGSEA. Written as DNA, the CDR3 is TGCAGCGTGAGACCACGGGGGACTGAAGCTTTCTTT. Protein: CSVRPRGTEAFF.

The gene calls are TRBV9 and TRBJ2-1; D unclear. CDR3 length: 15 residues. Trimming shortened V by 0 bases and J by 4 bases, and 11 bases separated the two germline ends. Germline loops: CDR1 SGDLS, CDR2 YYNGEE. The CDR3 DNA sequence: TGTGCCAGCAGCGTAGGTCAACAGAGTTACAATGAGCAGTTCTTC. It codes for CASSVGQQSYNEQFF.

The J gene is TRBJ1-2, the V gene TRBV9, with D tentatively TRBD1 (6 bases). Germline CDR1 reads SGDLS; CDR2 reads YYNGEE. The germline V and J ends were trimmed by 4 bases and 8 bases, with 18 bases remaining between them. The CDR3 is made up of 14 amino acids. For the CDR3, the DNA is TGTGCCAGCAGCCACACAGGGAGATCTGAGGGCTACACCTTC. The encoded protein is CASSHTGRSEGYTF.

This clone has just a few counts. The V gene is TRBV5-4, the J gene TRBJ2-7; D not certain. Germline CDR1 reads SGHNT; CDR2 reads YYREEE (reference sequence). V was cut by 2 bases and J by 4 bases, with 4 bases left in between. The CDR3 runs to 11 residues. This CDR3 is CASSFGYEQYF. The DNA of the CDR3 is TGTGCCAGCAGCTTCGGATACGAGCAGTACTTC.

This sequence joins TRBV18 and TRBJ2-5; unclear D gene. V dropped 3 bases and J dropped 4 bases, with 9 bases sitting between them. Germline-derived CDR1 and CDR2 are KGHSH and LQKENI. The CDR3 runs to 13 residues. CDR3 DNA sequence: TGTGCCAGCTCACCGGGCCCGCCAGAGACCCAGTACTTC. Translating it yields CASSPGPPETQYF.

This chain connects TRBV4-1 to TRBJ2-1; D tentatively fits TRBD1 or TRBD2 (5 bases each). CDR1 is MGHRA and CDR2 is YSYEKL in the germline V gene. The CDR3 loop spans 15 amino acids. Trimming cost V 5 bases and J 8 bases, with 19 bases left between them. The CDR3 is CASSSHGTPGDEQFF. CDR3 DNA sequence: TGCGCCAGCAGCTCTCATGGGACCCCCGGCGATGAGCAGTTCTTC.

The CDR3 reads CASSQVGLSSGNTIYF. Written as DNA, the CDR3 is TGCGCCAGCAGCCAAGTAGGACTAAGCTCTGGAAACACCATATATTTT. This rearrangement joins TRBV4-1 to TRBJ1-3; D is ambiguous. The CDR3 totals 16 residues. Germline V lookup: CDR1 MGHRA, CDR2 YSYEKL. Deletions cut 1 base from V and 0 bases from J, with 10 bases between.

The CDR3: CASSPGTSGGNWEQFF. The CDR3 DNA reads TGTGCCAGCAGTCCCGGGACTAGCGGGGGAAACTGGGAGCAGTTCTTC. The V and J genes are TRBV2 and TRBJ2-1, with TRBD2 matching over 14 bases. V was clipped by 5 bases and J by 10 bases; unmatched bases: 10. Germline assignment: CDR1 SNHLY and CDR2 FYNNEI. The CDR3 length is 16 residues.

The rearrangement links TRBV6-4 to TRBJ1-1; TRBD1 is a possible D gene (6 bases). Germline-derived CDR1 and CDR2 are MRHNA and SNTAGT. V lost 6 bases and J 0 bases, leaving 11 bases between the germline ends. The CDR3 contains 14 residues. DNA of the CDR3: TGTGCCAGCAGGGACAGTTTCATGAACACTGAAGCTTTCTTT. It yields the protein CASRDSFMNTEAFF.

V is TRBV4-2 and J is TRBJ2-7, with TRBD1 identical over 7 bases. The V gene's germline CDR1 is LGHNA and CDR2 YNFKEQ. Trimming cost V 0 bases and J 2 bases; bases outside gene matches: 7. CDR3 length: 16 residues. CDR3 DNA: TGTGCCAGCAGCCAAGATTCAGGCGACAGGGCCTACGAGCAGTACTTC. Its translation: CASSQDSGDRAYEQYF.

The count of this clone is one. The chain joins TRBV6-5 to TRBJ2-1, with 7 bases that match TRBD1. The CDR3 extends over 15 amino acids. With V trimmed by 5 bases and J by 11 bases, 15 bases remained unmatched. Germline V CDR1 and CDR2: MNHEY, SVGAGI. CDR3 region: CASSPKGAPPIKQFF. The CDR3 DNA sequence: TGTGCCAGCAGTCCAAAGGGGGCCCCACCAATAAAGCAGTTCTTC.